Listed below are T cell receptor beta chains from one sample, sequenced in a study of early T cells in non-severe SARS-CoV-2 infection. TCRdb re-called the 5' RACE reads through MiXCR, storing one row per CDR3 protein. Found here are 65,000 to 85,000 distinct CDR3 sequences, 11% of them singletons; the top ten hold 3.8%. Sequenced input: whole blood. These receptors were collected from an adult who was a healthcare worker with PCR-confirmed SARS-CoV-2 infection or an uninfected control (not recorded which). The CDR3 runs from the conserved cysteine through the conserved F or W. Each record gives: D gene, V gene, clone size, J gene, CDR3 DNA, CDR3 protein. A D gene is named only where the DNA matches it firmly. Clone size is not always given. Where it is, it says once, few, many or a class for expanded clones.

TRBD1,TRBV14,many,TRBJ1-2,TGTGCCAGCAGCCAAGCTGCAGGGGGGATGTCTGGCTACACCTTC,CASSQAAGGMSGYTF
.,TRBV27,few,TRBJ2-7,TGTGCCAGCAGTTTATCGGGCGAGCAGTACTTC,CASSLSGEQYF
.,TRBV28,few,TRBJ1-2,TGTGCCAGCTTTGCTAACTATGGCTACACCTTC,CASFANYGYTF
.,TRBV6-5,many,TRBJ2-3,TGTGCCAGCAGTTACTCGCCAGCGGCCACAGATACGCAGTATTTT,CASSYSPAATDTQYF
.,TRBV6-5,many,TRBJ2-7,TGTGCCAGCAAGGGTGCTTCCTACGAGCAGTACTTC,CASKGASYEQYF
TRBD2,TRBV7-9,few,TRBJ2-3,TGTGCCAGCAGCATTAGCGGGACGAGCACAGATACGCAGTATTTT,CASSISGTSTDTQYF
.,TRBV21-1,few,TRBJ2-7,TGTGCCAGCAGCAAAGTAGACCAAATGCGATACGAGCAGTACTTC,CASSKVDQMRYEQYF
.,TRBV9,.,TRBJ1-3,TGTGCCAGCAGCGTAGCGGGGGCGGCTGGAAACACCATATATTTT,CASSVAGAAGNTIYF
.,TRBV29-1,.,TRBJ2-5,TGCAGCGTATACGGGTCATCCCAAGAGACCCAGTACTTC,CSVYGSSQETQYF
TRBD1,TRBV9,many,TRBJ2-7,TGTGCCAGCAGCGCGGGGACAGCCGACTACGAGCAGTACTTC,CASSAGTADYEQYF
TRBD1,TRBV2,many,TRBJ1-2,TGTGCCAGCAGCCTACGGACAGGGGGTCGCGGCTACACCTTC,CASSLRTGGRGYTF
.,TRBV6-1,.,TRBJ2-1,TGTGCCAGCAGTGAGGGACCGACTAGTTACAATGAGCAGTTCTTC,CASSEGPTSYNEQFF
.,TRBV6-5,few,TRBJ2-7,TGTGCCAGCAGTTATGGCCAGTCCTACGAGCAGTACTTC,CASSYGQSYEQYF
.,TRBV7-8,few,TRBJ1-2,TGTGCCAGCAGCCCCAGTGAAAACTATGGCTACACCTTC,CASSPSENYGYTF
.,TRBV14,many,TRBJ2-2,TGTGCCAGCAGCCAAGGTCGGAGGACCGGGGAGCTGTTTTTT,CASSQGRRTGELFF
.,TRBV19,many,TRBJ1-1,TGTGCCAGTAGTATCCCAGGGCGTATAGTTGGGGACACTGAAGCTTTCTTT,CASSIPGRIVGDTEAFF
TRBD1,TRBV29-1,many,TRBJ1-1,TGCAGCGTTGAGAGGGGGCTTCTTCTGAACACTGAAGCTTTCTTT,CSVERGLLLNTEAFF
TRBD2,TRBV24-1,.,TRBJ2-3,TGTGCCACCAGTGGTTCAGAGCGGGGCTACACAGATACGCAGTATTTT,CATSGSERGYTDTQYF
TRBD1,TRBV5-1,many,TRBJ1-1,TGCGCCAGCAGCTTGTATTTTCCGGGACAGTCCATCACTGAAGCTTTCTTT,CASSLYFPGQSITEAFF
.,TRBV5-5,few,TRBJ2-3,TGTGCCAGCAGCGACGGGTCCGATTTAGGTGGAGATACGCAGTATTTT,CASSDGSDLGGDTQYF
.,TRBV12-3/TRBV12-4,.,TRBJ1-3,TGTGCCAGCAGTTTTAAGGGGTTCTCTGGAAACACCATATATTTT,CASSFKGFSGNTIYF
TRBD1,TRBV12-3/TRBV12-4,.,TRBJ2-3,TGTGCCAGCAGTCCATGGGGGGACAGGAGCACAGATACGCAGTATTTT,CASSPWGDRSTDTQYF
.,TRBV12-3/TRBV12-4,many,TRBJ1-2,TGTGCCAGCAGCCACGCCCGGTTCCCCTATGGCTACACCTTC,CASSHARFPYGYTF